This is a list of T cell receptor beta chains from one sample in a study of cytomegalovirus exposure and HLA in healthy donors. Profiled with immunoSEQ multiplex PCR; TCRdb holds only in-frame clones, not every one. The sample yields about 74,000 clones, roughly 92% seen once. The sample comprised PBMCs. The source of these receptors is a woman younger than 35 in good health and CMV-seropositive. Both conserved end residues are part of each CDR3.

v_gene: TRBV5-1; CDR3aa: CASSLQTGGNEQFF
v_gene: TRBV5-1; CDR3aa: CASSLAEGAIEKLFF
v_gene: TRBV5-6; CDR3aa: CASSSGLAGPQGEQFF
v_gene: TRBV13; CDR3aa: CASSKGANEKDTQYF
v_gene: TRBV5-1; CDR3aa: CASSKGGQRTDTQYF
v_gene: TRBV10-3; CDR3aa: CAISESQGTDTQYF
v_gene: TRBV11-2; CDR3aa: CASSPFDRGDYGYTF
v_gene: TRBV6-6; CDR3aa: CASSLTVNTEAFF
v_gene: TRBV13; CDR3aa: CASSLLAREVDTQYF
v_gene: TRBV6-5; CDR3aa: CASSYPQGNGYTF